These T cell receptor beta chains were read from a single sample in a study of regulatory T cells in long-lasting Graves disease. TCRdb fed the multiplex PCR reads into MiXCR, producing one record per CDR3 protein. The sample consists of about 530,000 distinct CDR3 sequences, 15% to 20% of them appearing once. The same sample was also used in a study of T cells in Graves' hyperthyroidism and ophthalmopathy.

Sequenced material: peripheral blood mononuclear cells (PBMCs), taken at new diagnosis, from a patient treated with antithyroid drugs. The receptor source for this set is a woman aged 35-60 years with Graves disease. The CDR3 runs from the conserved cysteine through the conserved F or W. D genes are given only for firm matches. Clone size appears in some rows only: once, few, many, or a class for an expanded clone.

length: 16
V: TRBV19
D: NA
J: TRBJ1-5
size: NA
DNA: TGTGCCAGTAGTATGAAGCTATCGAGGGGCAATCAGCCCCAGCATTTT
CDR3: CASSMKLSRGNQPQHF

length: 15
V: TRBV12-3/TRBV12-4
D: TRBD1
J: TRBJ2-2
size: NA
DNA: TGTGCCAGCAGATCCGGACAGGGTTTCACCGGGGAGCTGTTTTTT
CDR3: CASRSGQGFTGELFF

length: 15
V: TRBV30
D: NA
J: TRBJ2-1
size: many
DNA: TGTGCCTGGAGTGATGAGCGGAGTTCCTACAATGAGCAGTTCTTC
CDR3: CAWSDERSSYNEQFF

length: 12
V: TRBV5-1
D: NA
J: TRBJ1-2
size: NA
DNA: TGCGCCAGCAGCTTGGAGTCAGGGGGCTACACCTTC
CDR3: CASSLESGGYTF

length: 10
V: TRBV11-2
D: NA
J: TRBJ2-7
size: many
DNA: TGTGCCAGCAGCCACTACGAGCAGTACTTC
CDR3: CASSHYEQYF

length: 16
V: TRBV7-9
D: TRBD2
J: TRBJ2-5
size: many
DNA: TGTGCCAGCAGCTCCCGTGGCCTAGCGGGGGTAGAGACCCAGTACTTC
CDR3: CASSSRGLAGVETQYF

length: 13
V: TRBV12-3/TRBV12-4
D: NA
J: TRBJ2-7
size: NA
DNA: TGTGCCAGCAGCTTGGGACGGCACTACGAGCAGTACTTC
CDR3: CASSLGRHYEQYF

length: 12
V: TRBV3-1
D: TRBD2
J: TRBJ2-1
size: many
DNA: TGTGCCAGCCTTGGGGGGGGGAGTGAGCAGTTCTTC
CDR3: CASLGGGSEQFF

length: 15
V: TRBV20-1
D: TRBD2
J: TRBJ2-5
size: many
DNA: TGCAGTGCGGGGACTAGCGGGGGGACCCAAGAGACCCAGTACTTC
CDR3: CSAGTSGGTQETQYF

length: 16
V: TRBV11-2
D: NA
J: TRBJ2-6
size: many
DNA: TGTGCCAGCAGCACGAGGACTTCCTCTGGGGCCAACGTCCTGACTTTC
CDR3: CASSTRTSSGANVLTF

length: 14
V: TRBV24-1
D: NA
J: TRBJ2-3
size: few
DNA: TGTGCCACCAGCGGCTGGGTGAGCACAGATACGCAGTATTTT
CDR3: CATSGWVSTDTQYF

length: 14
V: TRBV6-1
D: NA
J: TRBJ2-2
size: many
DNA: TGTGCCAGCAGTGAAAACCCCTCGGTCGGGGAGCTGTTTTTT
CDR3: CASSENPSVGELFF

length: 11
V: TRBV12-3/TRBV12-4
D: NA
J: TRBJ1-1
size: many
DNA: TGTGCCACTCGGGGAGGCACTGAAGCTTTCTTT
CDR3: CATRGGTEAFF

length: 14
V: TRBV20-1
D: TRBD2
J: TRBJ2-2
size: NA
DNA: TGCAGTGCTACTAGCGGGGGGGCGCGCGGGGAGCTGTTTTTT
CDR3: CSATSGGARGELFF

length: 12
V: TRBV7-2
D: NA
J: TRBJ2-5
size: NA
DNA: TGTGCCAGCAGCTCAAATCCGGGGGCCCAGTACTTC
CDR3: CASSSNPGAQYF

length: 13
V: TRBV30
D: TRBD1
J: TRBJ2-7
size: few
DNA: TGTGCCTGGAACAGGGGAAAACTATACGAGCAGTACTTC
CDR3: CAWNRGKLYEQYF

length: 14
V: TRBV11-2
D: TRBD1
J: TRBJ2-5
size: NA
DNA: TGTGCCAGCAGCGACCGGGACAGGGTCGAGACCCAGTACTTC
CDR3: CASSDRDRVETQYF

length: 13
V: TRBV10-1
D: NA
J: TRBJ2-1
size: few
DNA: TGCGCCAGCAGTGAAGATGGCAACGGTGAGCAGTTCTTC
CDR3: CASSEDGNGEQFF

length: 15
V: TRBV28
D: NA
J: TRBJ1-1
size: few
DNA: TGTGCCAGCATCGTATCTAGGGGGGCTCGGACTGAAGCTTTCTTT
CDR3: CASIVSRGARTEAFF

length: 15
V: TRBV7-9
D: NA
J: TRBJ1-4
size: many
DNA: TGTGCCAGCAGCTCTGAGACCGGGCCTAATGAAAAACTGTTTTTT
CDR3: CASSSETGPNEKLFF

length: 18
V: TRBV20-1
D: NA
J: TRBJ1-2
size: NA
DNA: TGCAGTGCTAATAAAAGGGGGGGGACCTCGACCCGTAACTATGGCTACACCTTC
CDR3: CSANKRGGTSTRNYGYTF

length: 13
V: TRBV5-1
D: NA
J: TRBJ2-7
size: few
DNA: TGCGCCAGCAGCGTCATACCTGGGGACGAGCAGTACTTC
CDR3: CASSVIPGDEQYF

length: 18
V: TRBV12-3/TRBV12-4
D: TRBD1
J: TRBJ1-1
size: many
DNA: TGTGCCAGCAGTTTCTCCCGACAGGGGCGAACCATGAACACTGAAGCTTTCTTT
CDR3: CASSFSRQGRTMNTEAFF

length: 14
V: TRBV9
D: NA
J: TRBJ1-2
size: many
DNA: TGTGCCAGCAGCGTAGAGGACATGAACTATGGCTACACCTTC
CDR3: CASSVEDMNYGYTF

length: 16
V: TRBV12-3/TRBV12-4
D: NA
J: TRBJ2-6
size: many
DNA: TGTGCCAGCAGTCTCGGACGTCGCTCTGGGGCCAACGTCCTGACTTTC
CDR3: CASSLGRRSGANVLTF

length: 16
V: TRBV3-1
D: TRBD2
J: TRBJ2-1
size: many
DNA: TGTGCCAGCAGCCAAGAGACTAGCGGGGGGGCGGGTGAGCAGTTCTTC
CDR3: CASSQETSGGAGEQFF

length: 13
V: TRBV24-1
D: TRBD1
J: TRBJ2-7
size: NA
DNA: TGTGCCACCAGAAGGGACAGGGGATACGAGCAGTACTTC
CDR3: CATRRDRGYEQYF

length: 13
V: TRBV6-1
D: NA
J: TRBJ1-1
size: few
DNA: TGTGCCAGCACCATAACCATGAACACTGAAGCTTTCTTT
CDR3: CASTITMNTEAFF

length: 12
V: TRBV5-1
D: NA
J: TRBJ1-1
size: many
DNA: TGCGCCAGCAGCTTTAACGGCGCTGAAGCTTTCTTT
CDR3: CASSFNGAEAFF

length: 11
V: TRBV20-1
D: NA
J: TRBJ2-7
size: many
DNA: TGCAGTCCCGCCGACGGCTACGAGCAGTACTTC
CDR3: CSPADGYEQYF

length: 19
V: TRBV7-3
D: TRBD1
J: TRBJ2-6
size: NA
DNA: TGTGCCAGCAGCCACGGACAGGGATCGATACTCTCTGGGGCCAACGTCCTGACTTTC
CDR3: CASSHGQGSILSGANVLTF

length: 17
V: TRBV24-1
D: NA
J: TRBJ1-1
size: many
DNA: TGTGCCACCAACGAAAATGGACCGACCCGTCTCGGCACTGAAGCTTTCTTT
CDR3: CATNENGPTRLGTEAFF

length: 16
V: TRBV28
D: TRBD2
J: TRBJ2-5
size: many
DNA: TGTGCCAGCAGCCTCGGACTAGCGGGGGGTCAAGAGACCCAGTACTTC
CDR3: CASSLGLAGGQETQYF

length: 13
V: TRBV27
D: NA
J: TRBJ1-3
size: NA
DNA: TGTGCCAGCAGTGAATCCGTCGGAAACACCATATATTTT
CDR3: CASSESVGNTIYF